This T cell receptor beta chain was observed in a study of T-cell memory formation after mild COVID-19. This clonotype was counted many times. Its antigen is as yet unknown. Via MiXCR, TCRdb re-called the 5' RACE reads, giving one row per CDR3 protein. The data contain about 13,000 distinct CDR3 sequences, 12% of them seen just once; the ten biggest clones take up almost 50%. From germline, CDR1 is MNHEY and CDR2 SVGEGT. CDR3 length equals 18 residues. Trimming removed 7 bases from V and 0 bases from J, with 24 bases in between. Study observations and caveats: Clones shrinking from day 15 to 85 showed even CD4/CD8 mixes; later expanders tilted CD4+.

This receptor was obtained from an adult woman who had mild COVID-19 (a few samples of this study predate the infection). Cell type and time point are not known. This chain connects TRBV6-2 or TRBV6-3 to TRBJ2-5; D gene uncertain. The sequencing sample was made of PBMCs or a T cell subset sorted from them (not recorded which). CDR3 DNA: TGTGCCAGCAACCTACGCCTCGGAGCGCCACTACACCAAGAGACCCAGTACTTC. It encodes CASNLRLGAPLHQETQYF.